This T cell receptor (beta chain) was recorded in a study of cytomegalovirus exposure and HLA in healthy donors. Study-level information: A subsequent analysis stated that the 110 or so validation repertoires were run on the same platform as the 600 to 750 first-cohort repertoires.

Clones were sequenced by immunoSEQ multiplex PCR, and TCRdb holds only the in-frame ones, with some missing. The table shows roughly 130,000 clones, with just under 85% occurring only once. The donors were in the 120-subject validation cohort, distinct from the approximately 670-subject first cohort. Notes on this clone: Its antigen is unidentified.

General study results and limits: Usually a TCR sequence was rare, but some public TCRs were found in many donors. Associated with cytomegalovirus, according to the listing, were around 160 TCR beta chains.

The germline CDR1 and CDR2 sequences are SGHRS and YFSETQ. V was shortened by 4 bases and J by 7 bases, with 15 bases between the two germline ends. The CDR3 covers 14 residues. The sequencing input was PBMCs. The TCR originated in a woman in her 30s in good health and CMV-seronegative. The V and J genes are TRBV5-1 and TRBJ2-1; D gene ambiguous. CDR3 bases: TGCGCCAGCAGCATGGGGTCAAACTGTAATGAGCAGTTCTTC. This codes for CASSMGSNCNEQFF.